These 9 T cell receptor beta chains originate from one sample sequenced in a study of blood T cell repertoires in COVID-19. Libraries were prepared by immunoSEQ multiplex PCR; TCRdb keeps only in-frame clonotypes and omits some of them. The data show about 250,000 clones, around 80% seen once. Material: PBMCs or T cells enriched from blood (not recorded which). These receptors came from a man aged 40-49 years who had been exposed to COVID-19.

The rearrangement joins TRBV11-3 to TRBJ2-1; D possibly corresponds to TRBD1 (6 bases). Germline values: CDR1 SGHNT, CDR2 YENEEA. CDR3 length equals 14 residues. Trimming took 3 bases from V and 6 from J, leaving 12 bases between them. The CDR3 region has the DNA TGTGCCAGCAGCTTCTCCGGACAGATCAATGAGCAGTTCTTC. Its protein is CASSFSGQINEQFF.

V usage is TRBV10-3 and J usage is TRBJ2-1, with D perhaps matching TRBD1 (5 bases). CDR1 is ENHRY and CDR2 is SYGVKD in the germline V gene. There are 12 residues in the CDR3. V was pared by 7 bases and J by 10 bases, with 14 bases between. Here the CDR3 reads CAITQGSGEQFF. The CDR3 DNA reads TGTGCCATCACCCAGGGATCTGGGGAGCAGTTCTTC.

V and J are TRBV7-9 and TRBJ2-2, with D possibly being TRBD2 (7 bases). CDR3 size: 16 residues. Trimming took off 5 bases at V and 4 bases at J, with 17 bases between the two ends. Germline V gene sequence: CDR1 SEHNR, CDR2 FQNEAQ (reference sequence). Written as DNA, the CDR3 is TGTGCCAGCAGCCCCACCTCGGGGGGCCCCACCGGGGAGCTGTTTTTT. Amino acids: CASSPTSGGPTGELFF.

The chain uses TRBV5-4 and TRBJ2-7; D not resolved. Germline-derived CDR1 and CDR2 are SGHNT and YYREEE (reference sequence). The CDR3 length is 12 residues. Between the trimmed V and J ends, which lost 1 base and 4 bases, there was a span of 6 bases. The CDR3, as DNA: TGTGCCAGCAGCTTGCTAGGTTACGAGCAGTACTTC. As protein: CASSLLGYEQYF.

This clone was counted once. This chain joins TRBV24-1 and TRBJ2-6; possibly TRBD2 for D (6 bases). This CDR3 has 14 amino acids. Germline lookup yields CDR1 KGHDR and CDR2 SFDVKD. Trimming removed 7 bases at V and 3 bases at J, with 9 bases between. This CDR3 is CATSGGGGANVLTF. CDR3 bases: TGTGCCACCAGCGGGGGTGGTGGGGCCAACGTCCTGACTTTC.

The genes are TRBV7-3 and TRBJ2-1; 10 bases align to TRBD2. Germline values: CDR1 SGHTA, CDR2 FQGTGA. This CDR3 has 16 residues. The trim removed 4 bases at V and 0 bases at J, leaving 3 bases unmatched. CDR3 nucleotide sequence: TGTGCCAGCAGCTCCTCTAGCGGGGGCTCCTACAATGAGCAGTTCTTC. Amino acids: CASSSSSGGSYNEQFF. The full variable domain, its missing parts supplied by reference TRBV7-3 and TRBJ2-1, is GAGVSQTPSNKVTEKGKYVELRCDPISGHTALYWYRQSLGQGPEFLIYFQGTGAADDSGLPNDRFFAVRPEGSVSTLKIQRTERGDSAVYLCASSSSSGGSYNEQFFGPGTRLTVL.

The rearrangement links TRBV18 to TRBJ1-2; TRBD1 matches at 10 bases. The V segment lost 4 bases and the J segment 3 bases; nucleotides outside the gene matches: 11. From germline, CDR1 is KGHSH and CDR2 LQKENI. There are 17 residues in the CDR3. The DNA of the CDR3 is TGTGCCAGCTCACGCCGGGACAGGGGACGAGACTACTATGGCTACACCTTC. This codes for CASSRRDRGRDYYGYTF.

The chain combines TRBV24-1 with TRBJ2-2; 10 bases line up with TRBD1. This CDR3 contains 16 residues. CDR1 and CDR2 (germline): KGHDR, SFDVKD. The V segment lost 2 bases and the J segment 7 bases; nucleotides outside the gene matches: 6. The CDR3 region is CATSDSGTGVIGELFF. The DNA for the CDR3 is TGTGCCACCAGTGATTCCGGGACAGGGGTTATCGGGGAGCTGTTTTTT.

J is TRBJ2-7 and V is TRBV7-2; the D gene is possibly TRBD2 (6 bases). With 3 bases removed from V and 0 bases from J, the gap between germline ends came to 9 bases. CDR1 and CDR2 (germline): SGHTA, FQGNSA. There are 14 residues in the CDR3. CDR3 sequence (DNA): TGTGCCAGCAGCTTCGGGACTCACTCCTACGAGCAGTACTTC. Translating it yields CASSFGTHSYEQYF.